This T cell receptor (beta chain) emerged from a study of PD-L1 blockade in urothelial cancer. On the study more broadly: Patients initiated atezolizumab at some point between 2014 and 2015 at 1,200 mg intravenously every 3 weeks. Analyzed time points were 3 weeks (second dose) and 6 weeks after therapy began. A median approximately 150,000 T cells were found in blood samples. Study conclusions and caveats: Stronger expansion of tumor-associated clones in blood at 3 weeks distinguished durable-benefit patients.

Comment on this clone: Its antigen is not known.

TCRdb's copy holds only in-frame clones and misses some; the assay was immunoSEQ multiplex PCR. The sample has roughly 54,000 clones, approximately 90% seen once. Trimming took 0 bases from V and 7 from J, leaving 19 bases between them. The CDR3 covers 16 residues. Germline V lookup: CDR1 SGHNT, CDR2 YYREEE (reference sequence). Time point meaning: pretreatment peripheral blood. This rearrangement joins TRBV5-4 to TRBJ2-5; possibly TRBD2 for D (6 bases). The sequence came from a woman aged 55-69 years with urothelial cancer. This specimen consisted of PBMCs, obtained around atezolizumab (anti-PD-L1) treatment. The CDR3 sequence is CASSLANPAGTGTQYF. As DNA, the CDR3 is TGTGCCAGCAGCTTGGCCAACCCAGCGGGCACCGGGACCCAGTACTTC.